This T cell receptor (beta chain) emerged from a study of blood T cell repertoires in COVID-19. On the study more broadly: Samples representing acute and convalescent COVID-19 were sourced from the United States, Italy and Spain.

In the original workflow: Estimated nucleated cell counts came from reference gene primer amplification. The table came from immunoSEQ multiplex PCR; TCRdb's copy has only in-frame clones and leaves some out. The V and J calls and clone size come from that table; D and trimming were worked out from the DNA. The table has 200,000 to 300,000 clones, about 87% seen once. The sample was peripheral blood. The origin of this receptor is a man aged 55 to 70 who had recovered from COVID-19.

The CDR3 region has the DNA TGTGCCAGCAGTGCCCGGGACAGGGGGCCTGAAGGGATAGACTATGGCTACACCTTC. This codes for CASSARDRGPEGIDYGYTF. V and J are TRBV27 and TRBJ1-2, with 12 bases fitting TRBD1. Germline V gene data show CDR1 as MNHEY and CDR2 as SMNVEV (reference sequence). Unmatched junction bases numbered 16, after V lost 5 bases and J lost 3 bases. The CDR3 spans 19 residues.